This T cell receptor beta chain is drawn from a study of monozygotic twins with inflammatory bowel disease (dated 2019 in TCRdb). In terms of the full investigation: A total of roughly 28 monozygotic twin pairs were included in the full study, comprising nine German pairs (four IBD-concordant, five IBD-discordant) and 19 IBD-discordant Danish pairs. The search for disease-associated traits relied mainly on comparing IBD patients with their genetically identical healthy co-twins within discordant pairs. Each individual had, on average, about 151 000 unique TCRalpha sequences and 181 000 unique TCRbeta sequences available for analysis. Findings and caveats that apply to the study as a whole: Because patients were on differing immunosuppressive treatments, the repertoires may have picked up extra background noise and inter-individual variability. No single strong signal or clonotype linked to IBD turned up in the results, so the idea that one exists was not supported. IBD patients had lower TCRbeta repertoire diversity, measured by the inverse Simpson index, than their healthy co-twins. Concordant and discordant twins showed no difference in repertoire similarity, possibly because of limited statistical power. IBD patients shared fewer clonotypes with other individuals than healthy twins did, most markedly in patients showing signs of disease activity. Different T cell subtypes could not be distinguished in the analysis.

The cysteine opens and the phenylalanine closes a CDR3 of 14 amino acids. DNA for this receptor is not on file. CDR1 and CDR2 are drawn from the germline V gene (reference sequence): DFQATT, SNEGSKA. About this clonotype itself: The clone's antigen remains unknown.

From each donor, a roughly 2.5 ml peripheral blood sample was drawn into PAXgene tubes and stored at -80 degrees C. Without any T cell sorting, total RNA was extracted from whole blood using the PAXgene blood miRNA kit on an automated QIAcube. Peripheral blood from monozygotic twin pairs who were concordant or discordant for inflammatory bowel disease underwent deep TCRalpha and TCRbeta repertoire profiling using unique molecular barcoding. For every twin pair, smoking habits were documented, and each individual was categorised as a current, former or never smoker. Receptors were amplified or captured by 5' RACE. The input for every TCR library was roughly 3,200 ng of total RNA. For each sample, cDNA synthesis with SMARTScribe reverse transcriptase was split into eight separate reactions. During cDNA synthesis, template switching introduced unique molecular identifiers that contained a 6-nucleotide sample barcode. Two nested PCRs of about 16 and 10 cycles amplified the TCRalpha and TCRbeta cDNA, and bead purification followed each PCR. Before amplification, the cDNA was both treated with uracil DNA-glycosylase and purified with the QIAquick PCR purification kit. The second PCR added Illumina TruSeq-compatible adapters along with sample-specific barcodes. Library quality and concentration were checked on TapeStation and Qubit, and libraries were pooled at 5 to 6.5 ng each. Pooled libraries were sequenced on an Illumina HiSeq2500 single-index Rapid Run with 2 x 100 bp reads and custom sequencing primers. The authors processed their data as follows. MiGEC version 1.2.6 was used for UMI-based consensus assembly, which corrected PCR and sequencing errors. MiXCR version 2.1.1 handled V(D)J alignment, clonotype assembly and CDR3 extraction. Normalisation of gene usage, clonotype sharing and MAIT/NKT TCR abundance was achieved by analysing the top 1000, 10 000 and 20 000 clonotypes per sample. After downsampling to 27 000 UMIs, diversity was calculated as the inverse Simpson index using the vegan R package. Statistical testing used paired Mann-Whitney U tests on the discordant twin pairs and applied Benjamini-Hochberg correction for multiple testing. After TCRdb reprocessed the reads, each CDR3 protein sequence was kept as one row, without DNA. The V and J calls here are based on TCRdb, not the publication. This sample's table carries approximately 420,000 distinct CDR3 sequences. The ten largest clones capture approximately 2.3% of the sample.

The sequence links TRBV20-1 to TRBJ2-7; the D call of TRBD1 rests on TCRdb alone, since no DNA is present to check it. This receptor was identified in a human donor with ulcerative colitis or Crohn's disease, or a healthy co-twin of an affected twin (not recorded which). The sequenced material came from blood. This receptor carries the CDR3 CSAPPGPNSYEQYF.